This TCR beta chain stems from a study of control samples from healthy donors and cancer patients. The method was immunoSEQ multiplex PCR; TCRdb's version includes in-frame clones alone and lacks a portion of them. Of 120,000 or so clones in the sample, roughly 87% were seen once. This CDR3 has 14 residues. CDR1 DFQATT and CDR2 SNEGSKA come from the germline V gene (reference sequence). V was cut by 3 bases and J by 5 bases, with 14 bases left in between. This chain joins TRBV20-1 and TRBJ1-5; a possible D gene is TRBD1 (5 bases). This TCR derives from a man aged 35 to 55 in good health. The sample was blood. The CDR3: CSASEAQGHQPQHF. For the CDR3, the DNA is TGCAGTGCTAGTGAGGCCCAGGGACATCAGCCCCAGCATTTT.